Following are 9 T cell receptor beta chains from one sample sequenced in a study of beta chain features in type 1 diabetes (dated by TCRdb to 2017 to 2018). Library preparation was by the immunoSEQ multiplex PCR assay. The High Capacity cDNA Reverse Transcription Kit was used to reverse transcribe all of the isolated RNA, meaning that expressed TCRB transcripts were what got sequenced. Here the immuneACCESS table is served through TCRdb, limited to in-frame sequences with V and J called. Missing clones are a known gap in these copies; in checked studies unresolved V genes cover under half, and the rest lacks a known reason. Across this sample there are 150,000 to 200,000 clones, with 10% to 15% seen only once. The ten largest clones take up approximately 0.64% of the sample. The sample taken for sequencing was central memory CD4+ T cells from blood. The receptors here all came from a woman aged 18-29 years in good health.

In this sample, this clone turned up a few times. The rearrangement links TRBV2 to TRBJ2-5; TRBD2 agrees at 7 bases. From germline, CDR1 is SNHLY and CDR2 FYNNEI. The CDR3 runs to 14 residues. The V and J ends lost 7 bases and 4 bases, in that order; junction bases with no gene match: 9. The CDR3 bases are TGTGCCAGCACTCCGGGACTAAAAAGAGAGACCCAGTACTTC. It yields the protein CASTPGLKRETQYF.

The chain uses TRBV11-2 and TRBJ1-1, with 7 bases lining up with TRBD1. This CDR3 region has 19 residues. Germline V lookup: CDR1 SGHAT, CDR2 FQNNGV. With V trimmed by 6 bases and J by 0 bases, 19 bases remained unmatched. The CDR3 coding sequence is TGTGCCAGCAGGTCGGACAGGCTTATGGGGGTCGGAGTGAACACTGAAGCTTTCTTT. As protein: CASRSDRLMGVGVNTEAFF.

The rearrangement joins TRBV11-1 to TRBJ2-7; 7 bases agree with TRBD1. The germline V gene has CDR1 SGHAT and CDR2 FQDESV (reference sequence). The CDR3 extends over 16 amino acids. Trimming took 5 bases from V and 0 from J; bases not matched to a gene: 10. CDR3: CASSPLSRDSSYEQYF. CDR3 nucleotides: TGTGCCAGCAGCCCACTCTCGAGGGACAGCTCCTACGAGCAGTACTTC.

V usage is TRBV6-1 and J usage is TRBJ2-6, with 10 positions matching TRBD1. After removal of 1 base from V and 0 bases from J, the junction contained 0 bases not matched to a gene. Germline CDR1 MNHNS, CDR2 SASEGT. This CDR3 has 17 residues. The CDR3 sequence: CASSEGDRGSGANVLTF. The CDR3 region has the DNA TGTGCCAGCAGTGAAGGGGACAGGGGCTCTGGGGCCAACGTCCTGACTTTC.

In its sample, this clone was seen a few times. This rearrangement joins TRBV15 to TRBJ2-2; TRBD1 matches at 9 bases. This CDR3 contains 16 residues. The ends lost 4 bases at V and 3 bases at J; junction bases unmatched: 6. From germline, CDR1 is LNHNV and CDR2 YYDKDF (reference sequence). The chain's CDR3 is CATSIRDRDDTGELFF. CDR3 in DNA: TGTGCCACCAGCATCCGGGACAGGGACGACACCGGGGAGCTGTTTTTT.

This clone was counted only a few times. The V gene is TRBV7-8, the J gene TRBJ2-7; D is possibly TRBD2 (7 bases). Between the trimmed V and J ends, which lost 2 bases and 2 bases, there was a span of 13 bases. CDR1 SGHVS and CDR2 FQNEAQ come from the germline V gene. The CDR3 is 15 amino acids. The CDR3 here is CASSLQGGGPYEQYF. CDR3 bases: TGTGCCAGCAGCTTACAGGGAGGGGGGCCCTACGAGCAGTACTTC.

This rearrangement joins TRBV15 to TRBJ1-4; 7 bases are a match to TRBD1. The germline V gene encodes CDR1 LNHNV and CDR2 YYDKDF (reference sequence). The CDR3 totals 16 residues. V shed 0 bases, J shed 8 bases, and the junction held 9 bases outside the gene matches. This CDR3 is CATSREGTGVGEKLFF. CDR3 sequence (DNA): TGTGCCACCAGCAGAGAAGGTACAGGGGTAGGAGAAAAACTGTTTTTT.

A remark on this clone: The sample holds other DNA sequences that translate to the same CDR3. The V gene is TRBV19, the J gene TRBJ1-1, with TRBD1 matching over 7 bases. Trimming cost V 5 bases and J 0 bases; bases outside gene matches: 3. The germline gives CDR1 LNHDA, CDR2 SQIVND (reference sequence). This CDR3 comprises 14 residues. The CDR3 nucleotides are TGTGCCAGTAGTGTACAGGGGATGAACACTGAAGCTTTCTTT. It encodes CASSVQGMNTEAFF.

The genes are TRBV4-3 and TRBJ1-5; 7 nucleotides line up with TRBD1. CDR3 length equals 15 residues. Germline trimming cut 2 bases from V and 1 base from J; bases unmatched to any gene: 2. Germline values: CDR1 LGHNA, CDR2 YSLEER. The CDR3 protein is CASSQNRGSNQPQHF. The CDR3, as DNA: TGCGCCAGCAGCCAAAACAGGGGCAGCAATCAGCCCCAGCATTTT.